A single T cell receptor beta chain is shown here with its context. The data derive from a study of OX40 agonist ivuxolimab in advanced cancers. Blood specimens came from baseline, cycle 4 day 1, and cycle 7 day 1. Sequenced by immunoSEQ multiplex PCR; TCRdb stores in-frame clones only, minus some. The repertoire includes just over 50,000 clones, about nine tenths of them detected once, and around 3.3% sits in the top ten. The receptor was derived from an adult with an advanced solid tumor such as melanoma, head and neck, liver or kidney cancer. The specimen comprised CD4+ or CD8+ T cells sorted from blood, sampled in a trial of the OX40 agonist ivuxolimab.

CDR3 in amino acids: CASRRDNYEQYF. The DNA for the CDR3 is TGTGCCAGCAGAAGGGACAACTACGAGCAGTACTTC. This rearrangement joins TRBV6-5 to TRBJ2-7; D is perhaps TRBD1 (6 bases). Trimming left V 6 bases short and J 3 bases short, with 9 bases between. The CDR3 is 12 amino acids. CDR1 MNHEY and CDR2 SVGAGI come from the germline V gene.